The 7 T cell receptor beta chains in this list originate from one sample, sequenced in a study of T cell repertoires in cytomegalovirus infection. No antigen has been identified for these receptors. TCRdb re-analysed the reads in MiXCR, keeping a single row per CDR3 protein. This table holds about 830,000 distinct CDR3 sequences, over 25% found once. The specimen comprised cultured CD8+ T cells from PBMCs, sampled from culture after CMV antigen stimulation. Receptor source: a human donor in good health (CMV status not recorded). Some clones in this sample may be carry-over from other donors' samples.

This chain uses TRBV27 with TRBJ1-5; maybe TRBD1 (5 bases). The CDR3 sequence is 14 residues long. V lost 4 bases, J lost 4 bases, and 11 bases lay in between. In germline, CDR1 is MNHEY, CDR2 SMNVEV (reference sequence). The CDR3 is CASSSKGWNQPQHF. The CDR3 DNA follows: TGTGCCAGCAGTTCGAAGGGGTGGAATCAGCCCCAGCATTTT.

The table lists this clonotype with many counts. For the CDR3, the DNA is TGTGCCAGCTTGCAGGATGAAAAACTGTTTTTT. It specifies CASLQDEKLFF. This sequence joins TRBV12-3 or TRBV12-4 and TRBJ1-4; no clear D. V lost 8 bases, J lost 6 bases, and 7 bases lay in between. The CDR3 spans 11 residues.

This sequence joins TRBV2 and TRBJ2-1; 7 bases are shared with TRBD2. This CDR3 contains 16 residues. Trimming removed 10 bases from V and 0 bases from J; junction bases left unmatched: 12. Germline assignment: CDR1 SNHLY and CDR2 FYNNEI. DNA of the CDR3: TGTGCCACCCAGGGAGGGTCTTTCAGCTCCTACAATGAGCAGTTCTTC. This sequence encodes CATQGGSFSSYNEQFF.

This sequence joins TRBV7-2 and TRBJ2-3; no definite D call. Looked up from germline, CDR1 is SGHTA and CDR2 is FQGNSA. The CDR3 runs 14 residues. The V end lost 5 bases, the J end lost 2 bases, and 11 bases lay between the germline ends. The CDR3 DNA is TGTGCCAGCAGCGTAAACGCCCTCACAGATACGCAGTATTTT. Its protein product is CASSVNALTDTQYF.

This chain joins TRBV12-3 or TRBV12-4 and TRBJ2-1; D is unresolved. The CDR3 runs to 13 residues. V lost 4 bases, J lost 7 bases, and 11 bases lay in between. CDR3 DNA: TGTGCCAGCAGTTCCAGGAGAGTTAATGAGCAGTTCTTC. It yields the protein CASSSRRVNEQFF.

This clonotype was counted only a few times. The rearrangement links TRBV7-9 to TRBJ1-1; TRBD1 matches at 9 bases. The CDR3 extends over 15 amino acids. Germline lookup yields CDR1 SEHNR and CDR2 FQNEAQ (reference sequence). V trimming: 2 bases; J trimming: 3 bases; junction bases outside the gene matches: 4. CDR3: CASSLRRQGDTEAFF. CDR3 DNA: TGTGCCAGCAGCTTAAGGCGACAGGGGGACACTGAAGCTTTCTTT.

Notes on this clonotype: This could be a read error, since a much larger clone is one nucleotide away. The rearrangement uses TRBV7-4 and TRBJ1-1; TRBD1 agrees at 12 bases. CDR3 length: 16 amino acids. Germline trimming cut 10 bases from V and 4 bases from J; bases unmatched to any gene: 13. Germline V lookup: CDR1 SGHVT, CDR2 SQSDAQ. CDR3 DNA sequence: TGTGCCAACAGGGCCGGGACAGGGGGCCTGGGCACTGAAGCTTTCTTT. As protein: CANRAGTGGLGTEAFF.